These 14 T cell receptor beta chains came from one sample sequenced in a study of blood T cell repertoires in COVID-19. Only in-frame clones appear in the TCRdb table, and some are missing; sequencing was by immunoSEQ multiplex PCR. The repertoire holds around 200,000 clones, with 87% as singletons. Material: peripheral blood. The receptors originated from a woman younger than 30 who had recovered from COVID-19.

This sequence joins TRBV7-2 and TRBJ2-1; D is undetermined. The CDR3 sequence is 13 residues long. The germline V gene encodes CDR1 SGHTA and CDR2 FQGNSA. Trimming stripped 1 base from V and 9 bases from J, with 10 bases between. The CDR3 sequence: CASSLELFGEQFF. Written as DNA, the CDR3 is TGTGCCAGCAGCTTAGAACTTTTTGGTGAGCAGTTCTTC.

The chain uses TRBV11-2 and TRBJ2-7; possibly TRBD2 for D (5 bases). V was clipped by 4 bases and J by 5 bases, with 12 bases between them. In germline, CDR1 is SGHAT, CDR2 FQNNGV. The CDR3 runs 13 residues. The CDR3 loop is CASSYEAGHEQYV. The CDR3 region has the DNA TGTGCCAGCAGCTACGAGGCGGGCCACGAGCAGTACGTC.

J is TRBJ2-5 and V is TRBV19, with TRBD1 matching 7 bases. This CDR3 comprises 13 residues. Trimming cost V 6 bases and J 4 bases; bases outside gene matches: 5. Germline assignment: CDR1 LNHDA and CDR2 SQIVND (reference sequence). The CDR3, as DNA: TGTGCCAGTAGGGCAACAGGGGCAGAGACCCAGTACTTC. Its translation: CASRATGAETQYF.

The chain combines TRBV3-1 (or the pseudogene TRBV3-2) with TRBJ1-6; D is undetermined. The CDR3 sequence is 13 residues long. V was cut by 4 bases and J by 8 bases, with 9 bases left in between. Germline V gene lookup returns CDR1 LGHDT and CDR2 YNNKEL (reference sequence). Here the CDR3 DNA reads TGTGCCAGCAGCCCCAAGGGAGATTCACCCCTCCACTTT. It specifies CASSPKGDSPLHF.

This clone was detected only once. The chain couples TRBV5-1 to TRBJ2-2; 10 bases fit TRBD1. With V trimmed by 4 bases and J by 3 bases, 3 bases remained unmatched. Germline loops: CDR1 SGHRS, CDR2 YFSETQ. The CDR3 spans 15 residues. The CDR3 DNA is TGCGCCAGCAGCGACAGGGGGCCGGACACCGGGGAGCTGTTTTTT. Its protein product is CASSDRGPDTGELFF.

The chain has TRBV9 and TRBJ2-2; D not certain. Germline V CDR1 and CDR2: SGDLS, YYNGEE. The ends were cut back, 1 base at V and 3 bases at J, with 4 bases in the middle. The CDR3 covers 13 residues. DNA for the CDR3: TGTGCCAGCAGCGTAATCTACACCGGGGAGCTGTTTTTT. It translates to CASSVIYTGELFF.

The genes are TRBV24-1 and TRBJ2-1, with a tentative D call TRBD2 (6 bases). Germline V gene data show CDR1 as KGHDR and CDR2 as SFDVKD. With 3 bases removed from V and 5 bases from J, the gap between germline ends came to 19 bases. The CDR3 length is 17 residues. CDR3 loop: CATSDGGNGARNNEQFF. CDR3 nucleotides: TGTGCCACCAGTGATGGGGGGAATGGGGCCCGGAACAATGAGCAGTTCTTC.

The V and J genes are TRBV29-1 and TRBJ2-7; 7 nucleotides line up with TRBD1. V lost 0 bases and J lost 4; bases outside the gene matches: 12. This CDR3 comprises 16 residues. Germline assignment: CDR1 SQVTM and CDR2 ANQGSEA. In DNA, the CDR3 is TGCAGCGTTGAAGATAGAGGGGGCGCAGGGGCATACGAGCAGTACTTC. Amino acids: CSVEDRGGAGAYEQYF.

J is TRBJ1-1 and V is TRBV7-8, with D tentatively TRBD1 (6 bases). The CDR3 is 14 residues long. Germline CDR1 and CDR2: SGHVS and FQNEAQ. V gave up 5 bases and J gave up 1 base, with 11 bases separating them. The CDR3 DNA sequence: TGTGCCAGCAGCAACAGGGATGGGAACACTGAAGCTTTCTTT. Translating it yields CASSNRDGNTEAFF. The variable domain in full, with the rest retrieved from reference TRBV7-8 and TRBJ1-1, is GAGVSQSPRYKVAKRGQDVALRCDPISGHVSLFWYQQALGQGPEFLTYFQNEAQLDKSGLPSDRFFAERPEGSVSTLKIQRTQQEDSAVYLCASSNRDGNTEAFFGQGTRLTVV.

The rearrangement uses TRBV15 and TRBJ2-3; maybe TRBD1 (5 bases). The CDR3 spans 12 residues. V lost 8 bases and J 5 bases, leaving 11 bases between the germline ends. CDR1 is LNHNV and CDR2 is YYDKDF in the germline V gene (reference sequence). In DNA form, the CDR3 reads TGTGCCACCGCCCGACAGAAAGATACGCAGTATTTT. Protein sequence: CATARQKDTQYF.

The gene calls are TRBV7-8 and TRBJ2-7; D uncertain. Germline-derived CDR1 and CDR2 are SGHVS and FQNEAQ. The V end lost 1 base, the J end lost 2 bases, and 9 bases lay between the germline ends. The CDR3 sequence is 14 residues long. Here the CDR3 DNA reads TGTGCCAGCAGCTTAGATTGGGCTCCCTACGAGCAGTACGTC. Its protein product is CASSLDWAPYEQYV.

The chain employs TRBV29-1 and TRBJ2-1; 15 nucleotides match TRBD2. V lost 5 bases, J lost 8 bases, and 7 bases stayed unmatched. This CDR3 has 15 residues. Germline lookup yields CDR1 SQVTM and CDR2 ANQGSEA. CDR3 protein: CSVRRTSGGADEQFF. The CDR3 DNA follows: TGCAGCGTTCGTCGGACTAGCGGGGGGGCAGATGAGCAGTTCTTC.

This chain uses TRBV30 with TRBJ1-2; D ambiguous. The CDR3 is 13 residues long. The germline gives CDR1 GTSNPN, CDR2 SVGIG (reference sequence). Trimming left V 5 bases short and J 6 bases short, with 16 bases between. In DNA form, the CDR3 reads TGTGCCTGGGAGTTCGGAGGGTTCAATGGCTACACCTTC. Translation: CAWEFGGFNGYTF.

The sample holds a few counts of this clone. The chain recombines TRBV5-1 with TRBJ1-6, with D possibly TRBD1 on 6 matching bases. The CDR3 runs 15 residues. The germline gives CDR1 SGHRS, CDR2 YFSETQ. V was cut by 0 bases and J by 7 bases, with 11 bases left in between. Here the CDR3 DNA reads TGCGCCAGCAGCTTGGCCACAGGGTTAAATTCACCCCTCCACTTT. This encodes CASSLATGLNSPLHF.